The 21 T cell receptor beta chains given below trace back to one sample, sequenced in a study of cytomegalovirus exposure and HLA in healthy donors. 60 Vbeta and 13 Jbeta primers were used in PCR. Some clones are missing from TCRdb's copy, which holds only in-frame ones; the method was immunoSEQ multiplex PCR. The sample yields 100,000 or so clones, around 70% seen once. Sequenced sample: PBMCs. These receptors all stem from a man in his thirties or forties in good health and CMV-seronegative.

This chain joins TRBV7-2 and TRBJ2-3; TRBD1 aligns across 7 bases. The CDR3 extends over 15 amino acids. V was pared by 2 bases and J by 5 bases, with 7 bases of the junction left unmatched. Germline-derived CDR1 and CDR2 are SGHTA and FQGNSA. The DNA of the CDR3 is TGTGCCAGCAGCTTAATGGGATCAGGGGGAGATACGCAGTATTTT. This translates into CASSLMGSGGDTQYF.

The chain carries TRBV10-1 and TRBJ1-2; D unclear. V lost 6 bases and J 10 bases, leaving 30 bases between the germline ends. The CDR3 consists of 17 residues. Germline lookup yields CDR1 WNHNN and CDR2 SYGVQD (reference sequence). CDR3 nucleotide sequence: TGCGCCAGCAGCCCCGGACTCCAGTCTAGGCTACACCTACTCTACACCTTC. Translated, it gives CASSPGLQSRLHLLYTF.

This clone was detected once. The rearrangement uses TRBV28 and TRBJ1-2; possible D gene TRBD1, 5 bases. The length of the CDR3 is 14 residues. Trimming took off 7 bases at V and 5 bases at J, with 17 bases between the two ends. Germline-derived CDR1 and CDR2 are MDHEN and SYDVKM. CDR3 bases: TGTGCCAGCACCCCCATCCAGGGACTGTATGGCTACACCTTC. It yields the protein CASTPIQGLYGYTF.

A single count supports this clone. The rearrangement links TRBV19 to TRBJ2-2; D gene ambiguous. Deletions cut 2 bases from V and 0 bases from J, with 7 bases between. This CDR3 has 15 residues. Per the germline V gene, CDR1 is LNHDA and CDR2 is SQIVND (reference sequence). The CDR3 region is CASSITHTNTGELFF. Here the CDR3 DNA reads TGTGCCAGTAGTATAACACATACGAACACCGGGGAGCTGTTTTTT.

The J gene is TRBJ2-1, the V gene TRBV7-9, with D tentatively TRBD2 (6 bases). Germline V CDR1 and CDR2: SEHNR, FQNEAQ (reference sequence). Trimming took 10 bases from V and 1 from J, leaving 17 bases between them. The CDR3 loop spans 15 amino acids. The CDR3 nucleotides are TGTGCCACCGGGCCCATGGGGGGATCCTACAATGAGCAGTTCTTC. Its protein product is CATGPMGGSYNEQFF.

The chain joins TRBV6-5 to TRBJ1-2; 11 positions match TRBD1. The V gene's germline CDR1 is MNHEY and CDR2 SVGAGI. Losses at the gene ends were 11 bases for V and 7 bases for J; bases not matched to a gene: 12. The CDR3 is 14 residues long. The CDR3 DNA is TGTGCCGCCACTAGGGACAGGGGGACTGCTGGCTACACCTTC. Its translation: CAATRDRGTAGYTF.

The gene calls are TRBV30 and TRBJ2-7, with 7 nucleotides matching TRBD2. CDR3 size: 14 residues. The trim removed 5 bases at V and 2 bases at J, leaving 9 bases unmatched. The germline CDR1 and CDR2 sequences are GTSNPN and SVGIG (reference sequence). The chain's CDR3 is CAWGGLAETYEQYF. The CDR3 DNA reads TGTGCCTGGGGAGGGCTAGCGGAGACCTACGAGCAGTACTTC. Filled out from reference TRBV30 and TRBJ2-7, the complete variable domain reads SQTIHQWPATLVQPVGSPLSLECTVEGTSNPNLYWYRQAAGRGLQLLFYSVGIGQISSEVPQNLSASRPQDRQFILSSKKLLLSDSGFYLCAWGGLAETYEQYFGPGTRLTVT.

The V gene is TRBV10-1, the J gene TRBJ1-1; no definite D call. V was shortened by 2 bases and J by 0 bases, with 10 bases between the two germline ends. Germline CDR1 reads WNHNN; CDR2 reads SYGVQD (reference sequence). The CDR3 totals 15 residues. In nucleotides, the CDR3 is TGCGCCAGCAGTGAGCTACCTACGGTGAACACTGAAGCTTTCTTT. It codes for CASSELPTVNTEAFF.

In nucleotides, the CDR3 is TGTGCCAGCAGCCCGCCGGGACAGAGAAGGAACACTGAAGCTTTCTTT. This gives the protein CASSPPGQRRNTEAFF. The V call is TRBV7-9, the J call TRBJ1-1; 7 nucleotides align to TRBD1. Germline V gene lookup returns CDR1 SEHNR and CDR2 FQNEAQ (reference sequence). The CDR3 is 16 amino acids. The junction had 10 bases not matched to a gene; V was cut back by 5 bases and J by 1 base.

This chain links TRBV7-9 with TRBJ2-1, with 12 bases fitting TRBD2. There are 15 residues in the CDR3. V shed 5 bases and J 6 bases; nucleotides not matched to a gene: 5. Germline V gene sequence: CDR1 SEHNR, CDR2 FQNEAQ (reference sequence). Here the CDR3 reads CASSETSGSRNEQFF. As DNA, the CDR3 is TGTGCCAGCAGCGAGACTAGCGGGAGTCGCAATGAGCAGTTCTTC.

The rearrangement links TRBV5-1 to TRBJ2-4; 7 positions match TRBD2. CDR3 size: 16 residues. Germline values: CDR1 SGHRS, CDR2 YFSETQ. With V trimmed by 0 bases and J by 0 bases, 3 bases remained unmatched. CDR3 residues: CASSLAAGLAKNIQYF. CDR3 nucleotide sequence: TGCGCCAGCAGCTTGGCAGCGGGACTAGCCAAAAACATTCAGTACTTC.

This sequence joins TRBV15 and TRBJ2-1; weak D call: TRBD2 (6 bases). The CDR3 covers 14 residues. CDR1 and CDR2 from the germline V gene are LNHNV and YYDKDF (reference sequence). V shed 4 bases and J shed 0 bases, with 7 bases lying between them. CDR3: CATSMEGSYNEQFF. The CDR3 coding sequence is TGTGCCACCAGCATGGAGGGCTCCTACAATGAGCAGTTCTTC.

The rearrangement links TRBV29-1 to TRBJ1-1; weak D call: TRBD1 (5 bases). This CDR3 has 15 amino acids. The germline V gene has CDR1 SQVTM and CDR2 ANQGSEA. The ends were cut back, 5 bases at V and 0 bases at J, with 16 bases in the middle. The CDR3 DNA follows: TGCAGCGTTCCCCTCGGGGGGGGTGTGAACACTGAAGCTTTCTTT. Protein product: CSVPLGGGVNTEAFF.

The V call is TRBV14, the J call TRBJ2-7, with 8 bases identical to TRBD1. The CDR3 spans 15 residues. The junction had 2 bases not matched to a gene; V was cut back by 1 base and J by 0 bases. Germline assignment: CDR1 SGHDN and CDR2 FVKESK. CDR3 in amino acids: CASSQGQGSSYEQYF. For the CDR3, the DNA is TGTGCCAGCAGCCAAGGACAGGGGAGCTCCTACGAGCAGTACTTC.

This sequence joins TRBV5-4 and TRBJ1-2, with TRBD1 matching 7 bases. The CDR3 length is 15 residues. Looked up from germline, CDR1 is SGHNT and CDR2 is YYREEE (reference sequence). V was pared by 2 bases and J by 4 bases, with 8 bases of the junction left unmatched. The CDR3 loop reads CASSLTQGSGYGYTF. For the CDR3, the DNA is TGTGCCAGCAGCTTAACACAGGGGAGCGGCTATGGCTACACCTTC.

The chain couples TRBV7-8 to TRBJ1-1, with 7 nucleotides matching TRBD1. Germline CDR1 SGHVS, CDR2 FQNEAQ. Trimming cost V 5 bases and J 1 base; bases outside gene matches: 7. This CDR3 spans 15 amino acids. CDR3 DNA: TGTGCCAGCAGCCTCAGGGACAGAGCGAACACTGAAGCTTTCTTT. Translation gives CASSLRDRANTEAFF.

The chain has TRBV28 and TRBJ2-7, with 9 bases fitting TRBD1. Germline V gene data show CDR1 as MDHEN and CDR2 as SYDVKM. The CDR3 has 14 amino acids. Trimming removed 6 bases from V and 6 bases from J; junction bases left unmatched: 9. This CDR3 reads CASSPAGTGTEQYF. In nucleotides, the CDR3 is TGTGCCAGCAGCCCCGCCGGGACAGGGACCGAGCAGTACTTC.

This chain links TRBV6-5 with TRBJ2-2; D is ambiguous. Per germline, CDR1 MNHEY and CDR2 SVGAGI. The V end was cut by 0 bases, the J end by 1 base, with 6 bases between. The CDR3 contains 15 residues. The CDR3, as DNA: TGTGCCAGCAGTTACTCAGCTGAGAACACCGGGGAGCTGTTTTTT. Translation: CASSYSAENTGELFF.

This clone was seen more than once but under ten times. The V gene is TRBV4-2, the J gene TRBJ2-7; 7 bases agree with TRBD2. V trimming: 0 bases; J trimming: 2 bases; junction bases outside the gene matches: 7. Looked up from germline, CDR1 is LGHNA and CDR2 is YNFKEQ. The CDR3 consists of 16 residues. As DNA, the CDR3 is TGTGCCAGCAGCCAAGAAGGTTCCCTAGCGGCCTACGAGCAGTACTTC. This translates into CASSQEGSLAAYEQYF.

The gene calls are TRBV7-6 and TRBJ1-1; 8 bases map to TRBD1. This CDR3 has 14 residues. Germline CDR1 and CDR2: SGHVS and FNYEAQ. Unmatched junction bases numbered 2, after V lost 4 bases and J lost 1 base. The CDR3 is CASSSGQGNTEAFF. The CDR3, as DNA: TGTGCCAGCAGCTCCGGACAGGGGAACACTGAAGCTTTCTTT.

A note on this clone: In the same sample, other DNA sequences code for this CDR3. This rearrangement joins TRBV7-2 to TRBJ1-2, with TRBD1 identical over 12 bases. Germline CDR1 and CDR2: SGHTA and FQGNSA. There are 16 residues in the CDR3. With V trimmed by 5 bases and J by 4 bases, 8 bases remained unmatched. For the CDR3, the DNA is TGTGCCAGCAGCAGCACCGGGACAGGGGGCGCCTATGGCTACACCTTC. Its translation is CASSSTGTGGAYGYTF.